The rows below give T cell receptor beta chains drawn from one sample of a study of cytomegalovirus exposure and HLA in healthy donors. The method was immunoSEQ multiplex PCR; TCRdb's version includes in-frame clones alone and lacks a portion of them. Of about 150,000 clones detected, 84% appear once; the ten largest clones hold roughly 2.5%. The sample comprised PBMCs. These receptors originate from a boy aged 2 to 10 in good health and CMV-seronegative. CDR3s include the opening cysteine and the closing phenylalanine or tryptophan. The D gene is left open where the match is weak. Clone size appears in some rows only: once, few, many, or a class for an expanded clone.

TRBV25-1	-	TRBJ2-1	TRBD2	CASSGRAYNEQFF	TGTGCCAGCTCCGGGAGGGCCTACAATGAGCAGTTCTTC
TRBV12-5	-	TRBJ2-5	-	CASGPGLPGETQYF	TGTGCTAGTGGCCCGGGACTCCCGGGGGAGACCCAGTACTTC
TRBV10-3	-	TRBJ1-3	-	CAISESNSGNTIYF	TGTGCCATCAGTGAAAGCAACTCTGGAAACACCATATATTTT
TRBV9	-	TRBJ2-1	TRBD2	CASSVDGGARQFF	TGTGCCAGCAGCGTAGACGGGGGGGCCCGGCAGTTCTTC
TRBV7-9	-	TRBJ2-4	TRBD1	CASSAATPKTGLAKNIQYF	TGTGCCAGCAGCGCCGCCACCCCGAAGACAGGGCTAGCCAAAAACATTCAGTACTTC
TRBV6-5	-	TRBJ1-2	TRBD1	CASREQGAIYGYTF	TGTGCCAGCAGGGAACAGGGGGCCATCTATGGCTACACCTTC
TRBV5-5	-	TRBJ2-3	TRBD2	CASSLELPSGRANPDTQYF	TGTGCCAGCAGCTTGGAGCTTCCTAGCGGGAGGGCCAACCCAGATACGCAGTATTTT
TRBV7-2	-	TRBJ2-7	-	CASSLVGAANDNYEQYF	TGTGCCAGCAGCTTAGTGGGTGCAGCTAACGACAACTACGAGCAGTACTTC
TRBV29-1	once	TRBJ2-3	-	CSVEPEGGDTQYF	TGCAGCGTTGAGCCGGAAGGAGGAGATACGCAGTATTTT
TRBV11-3	-	TRBJ1-2	-	CASSFNEGHYGYTF	TGTGCCAGCAGCTTTAACGAGGGCCACTATGGCTACACCTTC
TRBV7-2	-	TRBJ2-3	TRBD2	CASTRSGGSTDTQYF	TGTGCCAGCACTCGGTCGGGGGGGAGCACAGATACGCAGTATTTT
TRBV10-2	-	TRBJ1-3	-	CASSELRGGSGNTIYF	TGCGCCAGCAGTGAGTTAAGAGGGGGCTCTGGAAACACCATATATTTT
TRBV7-2	-	TRBJ1-5	-	CASSHGGDQPQHF	TGTGCCAGCAGTCACGGAGGCGATCAGCCCCAGCATTTT
TRBV19	-	TRBJ2-1	TRBD1	CASSKPPGIQGVREQFF	TGTGCCAGTAGTAAACCACCGGGAATACAGGGGGTAAGGGAGCAGTTCTTC
TRBV11-2	-	TRBJ1-3	-	CASSLEGGVGNTIYF	TGTGCCAGCAGCTTAGAAGGTGGAGTCGGAAACACCATATATTTT
TRBV10-3	few	TRBJ1-2	-	CAIRLADYYGYTF	TGTGCCATCAGATTGGCGGACTACTATGGCTACACCTTC
TRBV2	-	TRBJ2-7	-	CASSASGQSSYEQYF	TGTGCCAGCAGTGCGAGCGGCCAGAGCTCCTACGAGCAGTACTTC
TRBV10-1	-	TRBJ1-3	TRBD1	CASSAGQEYGNTIYF	TGCGCCAGCAGTGCGGGACAGGAGTATGGAAACACCATATATTTT
TRBV4-1	-	TRBJ2-7	-	CASSQAGLVVPDGSSYEQYF	TGCGCCAGCAGCCAGGCAGGGCTGGTAGTTCCCGACGGGAGCTCCTACGAGCAGTACTTC
TRBV9	-	TRBJ2-5	-	CASSVAPGIKETQYF	TGTGCCAGCAGCGTAGCTCCAGGGATTAAAGAGACCCAGTACTTC
TRBV2	-	TRBJ1-2	TRBD1	CASSEARDSGNGYTF	TGTGCCAGCAGTGAAGCTAGGGACAGTGGTAATGGGTACACCTTC
TRBV28	few	TRBJ2-5	TRBD1	CASSRTGGRETQYF	TGTGCCAGCAGTAGGACAGGGGGCAGGGAGACCCAGTACTTC